Each of the 27 T cell receptor beta chains below was sequenced from the same sample in a study of tumor-infiltrating lymphocytes in primary liver carcinoma. Making TCR beta cDNA involved around 510 ng total RNA and a constant-region primer. Slightly modified ARM-PCR, run as three nested multiplex PCR rounds, produced the TCR beta libraries. Amplification in the first two PCR rounds was performed using TRBV1-TRBV30 forward primers and a C-beta reverse primer for approximately 10 cycles each. Using its own MiXCR run on the multiplex PCR reads, TCRdb lists one record per CDR3 protein. Of some 320,000 distinct CDR3 sequences listed, roughly 60% are singletons. It was unsorted whole blood that yielded blood RNA, and germline DNA was also extracted. The sequencing input was peripheral blood. The receptors here all came from a man between 40 and 49 years old with primary liver carcinoma and hepatitis B virus infection.

The chain couples TRBV28 to TRBJ1-5, with D hard to call. Germline V lookup: CDR1 MDHEN, CDR2 SYDVKM. The V gene lost 7 bases and the J gene lost 7 bases, with 11 bases spanning the gap. The CDR3 loop spans 12 amino acids. The CDR3 sequence is CASTSRQQPQHF. The CDR3 DNA follows: TGTGCCAGCACCTCGAGGCAACAGCCCCAGCATTTT.

The chain links TRBV6-5 to TRBJ1-1; 7 nucleotides agree with TRBD1. J lost 6 bases, V lost 5 bases, and 12 bases had no gene match. Per germline, CDR1 MNHEY and CDR2 SVGAGI. This CDR3 spans 15 amino acids. CDR3 DNA: TGTGCCAGCAGTGAGCAACAGGGGTGCCACGCTGAAGCTTTCTTT. This sequence encodes CASSEQQGCHAEAFF.

To note about this clonotype: This may arise from a read error, as a much more abundant clone is one base away. The chain uses TRBV12-3 or TRBV12-4 and TRBJ1-6, with no clear D. The CDR3 has 14 residues. Deletions cut 6 bases from V and 4 bases from J, with 10 bases between. The CDR3 bases are TGTGCCAGCAGCGAAAGCAGTTATAATTCACCCCTCCACTTT. It is translated as CASSESSYNSPLHF.

In regard to this clonotype: A read error is possible here, since a much larger clone lies one base away. This chain links TRBV29-1 with TRBJ2-3; 7 positions agree with TRBD2. The J segment lost 7 bases and the V segment lost 1 base, leaving 11 bases of the junction unmatched. CDR1 and CDR2 (germline): SQVTM, ANQGSEA. The length of the CDR3 is 15 residues. The CDR3 is CSVEGGEGFGYTQYF. CDR3 in DNA: TGCAGCGTTGAAGGAGGGGAGGGCTTCGGATATACGCAGTATTTT.

Regarding this clonotype: The junction and the germline gene differ at one end; a read error may be behind it. The chain carries TRBV29-1 and TRBJ2-3; TRBD1 is a possible D gene (5 bases). The CDR3 is 15 residues long. CDR1 is SQVTM, CDR2 ANQGSEA, per germline. In DNA, the CDR3 is TGCAGCGTACCCCTTTCGCAGGGCCGCACAGATACGCGGTATTTT. Its protein is CSVPLSQGRTDTRYF.

With regard to this clonotype: This clone may be a read error of a much larger clone one base away. The V call is TRBV11-2, the J call TRBJ2-1; TRBD2 aligns across 9 bases. The CDR3 runs to 11 residues. Germline CDR1 is SGHAT and CDR2 is FQNNGV. CDR3 amino acids: CVSSFGTSKFF. The CDR3 DNA follows: TGTGTCAGCAGTTTCGGGACTAGCAAGTTCTTC.

Concerning this clonotype: A single base separates this from a much larger clone, so it may be a read error. The V and J genes are TRBV7-9 and TRBJ2-3; 11 bases fit TRBD2. The ends lost 5 bases at V and 2 bases at J; junction bases unmatched: 3. Germline CDR1 SEHNR, CDR2 FQNEAQ (reference sequence). The CDR3 is made up of 15 amino acids. This CDR3 reads CASSPGLAATDTQYF. Here the CDR3 DNA reads TGTGCCAGCAGCCCGGGACTAGCGGCCACAGATACGCAGTATTTT.

This clonotype came up once. A junction end diverges from the germline sequence, so it may reflect a read error. The rearrangement links TRBV6-1 to TRBJ1-1; D is possibly TRBD1 (6 bases). The CDR3 has 13 amino acids. Germline V CDR1 and CDR2: MNHNS, SASEGT. The DNA for the CDR3 is TGTGCTAGCAGTGTCGAGGCGGTTACAGGGACTTTCTTT. This sequence encodes CASSVEAVTGTFF.

The chain uses TRBV20-1 and TRBJ2-7, with D hard to call. CDR1 is DFQATT, CDR2 SNEGSKA, per germline (reference sequence). This CDR3 has 13 residues. Trimming shortened V by 3 bases and J by 5 bases, and 14 bases separated the two germline ends. CDR3 amino acids: CSASFPLGHEQYF. In DNA form, the CDR3 reads TGCAGTGCTAGTTTTCCCTTGGGCCACGAGCAGTACTTC.

To note about this clonotype: Because it lacks the conserved phenylalanine or tryptophan at the end, this CDR3 is likely a read error. The V call is TRBV29-1, the J call TRBJ2-5; maybe TRBD2 (5 bases). Germline V gives CDR1 SQVTM, CDR2 ANQGSEA. The CDR3 extends over 14 amino acids. V was pared by 4 bases and J by 4 bases, with 16 bases between. The CDR3 sequence: CSVGAEDRGETQYI. For the CDR3, the DNA is TGCAGCGTTGGAGCGGAGGACCGAGGAGAGACCCAGTACATA.

Details on this clonotype: At one end, the junction sequence differs from germline, possibly due to a read error. The genes are TRBV28 and TRBJ2-1; 9 positions agree with TRBD2. Germline V gene sequence: CDR1 MDHEN, CDR2 SYDVKM. The CDR3 totals 14 residues. The CDR3 reads CASRRSGGRYEQFF. The CDR3 nucleotides read TGTGCCAGCCGCCGTAGCGGGGGCAGATATGAGCAATTCTTC.

To note about this clonotype: This clone may be a read error of a much larger clone one base away. DNA for the CDR3: TGCGCCAGCAGCCAAGATCGTAGAACTGGGGCCAACGTCCTGACTTTC. It specifies CASSQDRRTGANVLTF. The V gene is TRBV4-1, the J gene TRBJ2-6; D gene uncertain. Germline CDR1 and CDR2: MGHRA and YSYEKL. Deletions cut 0 bases from V and 2 bases from J, with 8 bases between. This CDR3 has 16 amino acids.

This clonotype has at least ten counts. The chain employs TRBV11-2 and TRBJ1-2; a possible D gene is TRBD1 (5 bases). The V and J ends lost 0 bases and 6 bases respectively, with 14 bases between them. The germline V gene encodes CDR1 SGHAT and CDR2 FQNNGV. This CDR3 is built from 15 residues. The CDR3 loop is CASSLDGTAVDGYTF. CDR3 nucleotide sequence: TGTGCCAGCAGCTTAGATGGGACGGCTGTAGATGGCTACACCTTC.

This clonotype was recorded many times. The gene calls are TRBV6-5 and TRBJ2-3; 10 nucleotides line up with TRBD1. J was trimmed by 6 bases and V by 4 bases; bases with no gene match: 1. This CDR3 spans 13 amino acids. The germline V gene encodes CDR1 MNHEY and CDR2 SVGAGI. CDR3 nucleotides: TGTGCCAGCAGTTGGACAGGGGGGGATACGCAGTATTTT. Amino acid sequence: CASSWTGGDTQYF.

The J gene is TRBJ2-7, the V gene TRBV5-1; TRBD1 matches 9 bases. Germline V gives CDR1 SGHRS, CDR2 YFSETQ. The J segment lost 10 bases and the V segment lost 1 base, leaving 6 bases of the junction unmatched. There are 13 residues in the CDR3. The CDR3 DNA sequence: TGCGCCAGCAGCTTGAGCCGGACAGGGGAACAGTACTTC. Translated: CASSLSRTGEQYF.

The CDR3 is CASNFSLSYEQYF. The CDR3 DNA reads TGTGCCAGCAACTTTTCTTTGTCCTACGAGCAGTACTTC. This chain joins TRBV5-4 and TRBJ2-7, with no clear D. The CDR3 covers 13 residues. Deletions cut 6 bases from V and 1 base from J, with 11 bases between. Per germline, CDR1 SGHNT and CDR2 YYREEE (reference sequence).

A remark on this clonotype: A much larger clone differs from this one at a single base, so this may be a read error. No conserved phenylalanine or tryptophan is present at the end of the CDR3, so a read error is the likely explanation. This rearrangement joins TRBV4-1 to TRBJ2-1, with TRBD2 matching over 7 bases. CDR3 length: 18 residues. V lost 4 bases, J lost 0 bases, and 12 bases stayed unmatched. Germline CDR1 reads MGHRA; CDR2 reads YSYEKL. CDR3 nucleotide sequence: TGCGCCAGCAGCCGCACGAAGGCGAGGACTAGCTCCTACAATGAGCAGTTCCTC. Protein: CASSRTKARTSSYNEQFL.

As concerns this clonotype: With a much larger clone just one base away, this may be a read error. The gene calls are TRBV6-2 or TRBV6-3 and TRBJ2-1; 8 nucleotides match TRBD2. This CDR3 is built from 17 residues. Per germline, CDR1 MNHEY and CDR2 SVGEGT. In DNA form, the CDR3 reads TGTGCCAGCGGTTACCGCCGGGAGGGCCAAACTTACAATGAGCAGTTCTTC. Its protein is CASGYRREGQTYNEQFF.

In the case of this clonotype: The junction departs from the called germline gene at one end, perhaps through a read error. This rearrangement joins TRBV5-5 to TRBJ2-5, with D uncertain. The V gene's germline CDR1 is SGHKS and CDR2 YYEKEE (reference sequence). CDR3 length: 17 residues. The CDR3 is CVSYFRPRGNLGETQYF. Written as DNA, the CDR3 is TGTGTCAGCTACTTTCGACCACGAGGAAACCTGGGTGAGACCCAGTACTTC.

V usage is TRBV28 and J usage is TRBJ1-5, with D unclear. The CDR3 is made up of 14 amino acids. The V end lost 11 bases, the J end lost 7 bases, and 21 bases lay between the germline ends. Germline CDR1 and CDR2: MDHEN and SYDVKM. DNA for the CDR3: TGTGCCGGTAGTTTAGAGGGAGCAGGACAGCCCCAGCATTTT. Translating gives CAGSLEGAGQPQHF.

This clonotype was counted at least ten times. The chain links TRBV29-1 to TRBJ2-7; 11 positions match TRBD1. Germline V gene sequence: CDR1 SQVTM, CDR2 ANQGSEA. This CDR3 has 15 amino acids. Unmatched junction bases numbered 5, after V lost 1 base and J lost 3 bases. Here the CDR3 reads CSVEGRDRGYYEQYF. For the CDR3, the DNA is TGCAGCGTTGAAGGGCGGGACAGGGGGTACTACGAGCAGTACTTC.

The rearrangement links TRBV11-3 to TRBJ2-7; D is unresolved. V lost 3 bases, J lost 4 bases, and 10 bases lay in between. Germline CDR1 is SGHNT and CDR2 is YENEEA. CDR3 length equals 13 residues. CDR3 amino acids: CASSLSPGYEQYF. The CDR3 nucleotides are TGTGCCAGCAGCTTGAGTCCGGGTTACGAGCAGTACTTC. Full variable domain (remainder filled in from reference TRBV11-3 and TRBJ2-7): EAGVVQSPRYKIIEKKQPVAFWCNPISGHNTLYWYLQNLGQGPELLIRYENEEAVDDSQLPKDRFSAERLKGVDSTLKIQPAELGDSAVYLCASSLSPGYEQYFGPGTRLTVT.

In this sample, this clonotype turned up a few times. This rearrangement joins TRBV12-5 to TRBJ2-3, with 7 bases fitting TRBD1. The CDR3 runs 14 residues. Trimming cost V 7 bases and J 1 base; bases outside gene matches: 5. Germline V lookup: CDR1 LGHNT, CDR2 FRNRAP. The CDR3 DNA reads TGTGCTAGTGCCGCCGACAGGGGCACAGATACGCAGTATTTT. Translated, it gives CASAADRGTDTQYF.

As concerns this clonotype: The junction departs from germline at one end; a sequencing error may be responsible. The chain has TRBV29-1 and TRBJ2-5, with 7 nucleotides matching TRBD1. This CDR3 contains 13 residues. The germline CDR1 and CDR2 sequences are SQVTM and ANQGSEA. The CDR3 protein is CSGGTVLQETQYF. CDR3 in DNA: TGCAGCGGTGGGACAGTACTCCAAGAGACCCAATACTTC. Drawing the rest from reference TRBV29-1 and TRBJ2-5, the complete variable domain is SAVISQKPSRDICQRGTSLTIQCQVDSQVTMMFWYRQQPGQSLTLIATANQGSEATYESGFVIDKFPISRPNLTFSTLTVSNMSPEDSSIYLCSGGTVLQETQYFGPGTRLLVL.

As to this clonotype: An end of the junction differs from the germline gene, which may be a read error. The V call is TRBV12-3 or TRBV12-4, the J call TRBJ2-1, with TRBD2 matching 8 bases. CDR3 size: 14 residues. The CDR3 sequence: CVSRANGRANEQFF. Written as DNA, the CDR3 is TGTGTCAGCAGAGCTAACGGGAGGGCCAATGAGCAGTTCTTC.

This sequence joins TRBV28 and TRBJ1-2; D not resolved. The CDR3 runs to 13 residues. Germline V lookup: CDR1 MDHEN, CDR2 SYDVKM. V shed 2 bases and J shed 5 bases, with 9 bases lying between them. CDR3 amino acids: CASSLVQDYGYTF. The CDR3, as DNA: TGTGCCAGCAGTTTAGTTCAGGATTATGGCTACACCTTC.

Comment on this clonotype: It may be a read error: a sequence one base away is much more abundant. V usage is TRBV6-1 and J usage is TRBJ2-7; TRBD2 is a possible D gene (6 bases). Germline lookup yields CDR1 MNHNS and CDR2 SASEGT. The CDR3 runs 14 residues. The CDR3 here is CASTTGLASYGQYF. In DNA form, the CDR3 reads TGTGCCAGCACCACGGGACTGGCATCCTACGGGCAGTACTTC.